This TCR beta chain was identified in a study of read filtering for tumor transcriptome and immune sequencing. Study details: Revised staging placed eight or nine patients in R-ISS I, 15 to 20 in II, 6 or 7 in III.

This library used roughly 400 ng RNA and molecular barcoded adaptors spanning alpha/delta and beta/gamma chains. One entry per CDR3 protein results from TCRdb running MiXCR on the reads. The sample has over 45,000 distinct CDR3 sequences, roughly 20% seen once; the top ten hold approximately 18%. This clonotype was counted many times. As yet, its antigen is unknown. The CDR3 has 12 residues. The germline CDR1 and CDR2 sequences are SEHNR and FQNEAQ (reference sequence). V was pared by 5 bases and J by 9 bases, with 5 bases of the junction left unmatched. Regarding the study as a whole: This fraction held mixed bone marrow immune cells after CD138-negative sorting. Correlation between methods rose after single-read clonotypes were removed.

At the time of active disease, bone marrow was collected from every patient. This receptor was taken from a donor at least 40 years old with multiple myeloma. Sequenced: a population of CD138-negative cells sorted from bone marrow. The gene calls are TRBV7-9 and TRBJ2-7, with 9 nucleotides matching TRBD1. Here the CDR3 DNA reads TGTGCCAGCAGCGCGGACAGGGGCGCGCAGTACTTC. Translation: CASSADRGAQYF.